The clone carrying this TCR beta chain has a single count. Antigen: not known. Trimming left V 1 base short and J 3 bases short, with 4 bases between. This CDR3 is 13 amino acids long. CDR1 is LGHNA, CDR2 YSLEER, per germline. The repertoire was sequenced with immunoSEQ multiplex PCR; TCRdb's copy has only in-frame clones and lacks some. The sample carries roughly 130,000 clones, about 91% recorded once. This sample is part of a study of T cell responses to AZD1222 COVID-19 vaccine. The study, taken as a whole, reports: Researchers report vaccine-associated CD4 TCRs spanning spike, with dominance at 160-218 and 743-854. Repertoires were collected only later (after the peak T cell response had occurred). Donors were chiefly white British, with a greater number of females, and clonal diversity was perhaps underestimated.

This material consisted of peripheral blood, taken on day 0 of AZD1222 vaccination. The chain links TRBV4-3 to TRBJ1-5; D ambiguous. This receptor was identified in an adult in good health. CDR3 sequence reads: CASSQGINQPQHF. CDR3 nucleotide sequence: TGCGCCAGCAGCCAAGGCATCAATCAGCCCCAGCATTTT.